A single sample is the source of the 24 T cell receptor beta chains below, sequenced in a study of OX40 agonist ivuxolimab in advanced cancers. Method: immunoSEQ multiplex PCR; TCRdb's copy keeps in-frame clones and lacks some. Here the sample spans some 17,000 clones, 85% to 90% being singletons. This sample comprised CD4+ or CD8+ T cells sorted from blood, obtained in a trial of the OX40 agonist ivuxolimab. These receptors were collected from an adult with an advanced solid tumor such as melanoma, head and neck, liver or kidney cancer.

This clone was recorded at least ten times. The rearrangement joins TRBV5-1 to TRBJ2-3; 7 nucleotides agree with TRBD1. Losses at the gene ends were 1 base for V and 2 bases for J; bases not matched to a gene: 10. The CDR3 covers 17 residues. Germline CDR1 SGHRS, CDR2 YFSETQ. CDR3 sequence (DNA): TGCGCCAGCAGCTTGTACACCGGGGACAGCCCCACAGATACGCAGTATTTT. Protein product: CASSLYTGDSPTDTQYF.

A note on this clone: Its ends do not fully match the called genes, so a read error is possible. Other nucleotide sequences from this sample produce the same CDR3. The CDR3 nucleotides are TGCGCCAGCAGCCACGGGAGGAGAACAGATACGCAGTATTTT. Translating it yields CASSHGRRTDTQYF. The chain carries TRBV5-6 and TRBJ2-3; 7 nucleotides line up with TRBD2. This CDR3 spans 14 amino acids. Germline lookup yields CDR1 SGHDT and CDR2 YYEEEE.

The gene calls are TRBV13 and TRBJ1-5; tentatively, D is TRBD1 (5 bases). The CDR3 extends over 16 amino acids. The V end lost 3 bases, the J end lost 5 bases, and 17 bases lay between the germline ends. Germline V gene data show CDR1 as PRHDT and CDR2 as FYEKMQ (reference sequence). The chain's CDR3 is CASSLGGLSLDQPQHF. The CDR3, as DNA: TGTGCCAGCAGCTTGGGGGGTCTGAGTTTGGATCAGCCCCAGCATTTT.

This clone was seen only a few times. CDR3: CASSLSPGTEAFF. The CDR3 DNA reads as TGTGCCAGCAGTTTAAGCCCGGGCACTGAAGCTTTCTTT. The chain combines TRBV6-6 with TRBJ1-1, with unresolved D. CDR1 MNHNY and CDR2 SVGAGI come from the germline V gene (reference sequence). The CDR3 spans 13 residues. V gave up 4 bases and J gave up 4 bases, with 10 bases separating them.

This clone was counted a single time. The V call is TRBV7-9, the J call TRBJ2-5; TRBD1 matches at 9 bases. Per the germline V gene, CDR1 is SEHNR and CDR2 is FQNEAQ (reference sequence). The CDR3 is made up of 19 amino acids. Losses at the gene ends were 7 bases for V and 1 base for J; bases not matched to a gene: 19. This CDR3 reads CASNYATGTGRGIQETQYF. In DNA, the CDR3 is TGTGCCAGCAACTACGCGACCGGGACAGGGAGGGGGATCCAAGAGACCCAGTACTTC.

The genes are TRBV6-1 and TRBJ2-1; a weak D match, TRBD2 (6 bases). Germline V lookup: CDR1 MNHNS, CDR2 SASEGT. V dropped 5 bases and J dropped 12 bases, with 14 bases sitting between them. The CDR3 sequence is 12 residues long. CDR3 residues: CASSSTSLWQFF. CDR3 DNA: TGTGCCAGCAGTTCGACTAGTCTTTGGCAGTTCTTC.

The chain uses TRBV9 and TRBJ2-5, with unresolved D. This CDR3 region has 13 residues. With 4 bases removed from V and 5 bases from J, the gap between germline ends came to 12 bases. Germline lookup yields CDR1 SGDLS and CDR2 YYNGEE. CDR3 sequence (DNA): TGTGCCAGCAGCTCAGGTAGACATGAGACCCAGTACTTC. Its protein product is CASSSGRHETQYF.

This chain uses TRBV4-2 with TRBJ2-4, with D unclear. The CDR3 spans 16 residues. The V end was cut by 0 bases, the J end by 3 bases, with 12 bases between. Looked up from germline, CDR1 is LGHNA and CDR2 is YNFKEQ. As DNA, the CDR3 is TGTGCCAGCAGCCAAGATCTTGTTGGCAGCAAAAACATTCAGTACTTC. It specifies CASSQDLVGSKNIQYF.

This clone is a singleton in its sample. The V gene is TRBV25-1, the J gene TRBJ2-7; TRBD1 aligns across 10 bases. Germline V gene data show CDR1 as MGHDK and CDR2 as SYGVNS. V was pared by 4 bases and J by 3 bases, with 9 bases of the junction left unmatched. The CDR3 consists of 16 residues. CDR3 region: CASSAYRDRGFYEQYF. The CDR3 DNA sequence: TGTGCCAGCAGTGCCTACCGGGACAGGGGCTTCTACGAGCAGTACTTC.

The J gene is TRBJ2-7, the V gene TRBV13; weak D call: TRBD1 (6 bases). V lost 5 bases to trimming and J lost 2 bases, with 10 bases between them. CDR3 length equals 13 residues. Germline loops: CDR1 PRHDT, CDR2 FYEKMQ (reference sequence). CDR3 sequence (DNA): TGTGCCAGCAGCCTCGACAGGACCTACGAGCAGTACTTC. It encodes CASSLDRTYEQYF.

The chain employs TRBV6-4 and TRBJ2-2; no clear D. Germline V gene sequence: CDR1 MRHNA, CDR2 SNTAGT. V shed 2 bases and J shed 3 bases, with 4 bases lying between them. The length of the CDR3 is 13 residues. The CDR3 protein is CASSDRDTGELFF. Written as DNA, the CDR3 is TGTGCCAGCAGTGACAGGGACACCGGGGAGCTGTTTTTT.

There are a few counts of this clone. V and J are TRBV5-1 and TRBJ2-6; no clear D. The CDR3 runs to 16 residues. Germline V gene data show CDR1 as SGHRS and CDR2 as YFSETQ. Trimming left V 0 bases short and J 2 bases short, with 9 bases between. The CDR3 bases are TGCGCCAGCAGCTTGGTGGGTACCCCTGGGGCCAACGTCCTGACTTTC. Translating gives CASSLVGTPGANVLTF. Using reference TRBV5-1 and TRBJ2-6 for the parts outside the CDR3, the full variable domain is KAGVTQTPRYLIKTRGQQVTLSCSPISGHRSVSWYQQTPGQGLQFLFEYFSETQRNKGNFPGRFSGRQFSNSRSEMNVSTLELGDSALYLCASSLVGTPGANVLTFGAGSRLTVL.

This clone appeared a single time. This chain joins TRBV4-1 and TRBJ1-2, with 7 bases aligning to TRBD1. The CDR3 length is 16 residues. V shed 4 bases, J shed 0 bases, and the junction held 8 bases outside the gene matches. CDR1 is MGHRA, CDR2 YSYEKL, per germline. The CDR3 sequence: CASSRGDSFTNYGYTF. The CDR3 nucleotides are TGCGCCAGCAGCCGAGGGGACAGCTTTACTAACTATGGCTACACCTTC.

The chain carries TRBV29-1 and TRBJ1-3; 7 bases fit TRBD1. This CDR3 has 13 residues. Germline V gene data show CDR1 as SQVTM and CDR2 as ANQGSEA. The ends lost 2 bases at V and 3 bases at J; junction bases unmatched: 1. The CDR3 loop is CSVERDSGNTIYF. The CDR3 DNA follows: TGCAGCGTTGAAAGGGACAGTGGAAACACCATATATTTT.

The V and J genes are TRBV9 and TRBJ2-5; 7 nucleotides match TRBD2. Germline CDR1 and CDR2: SGDLS and YYNGEE. After removal of 2 bases from V and 3 bases from J, the junction contained 4 bases not matched to a gene. The CDR3 has 14 residues. CDR3 DNA: TGTGCCAGCAGCGTGTGGGGGGGGAAAGAGACCCAGTACTTC. It yields the protein CASSVWGGKETQYF.

This rearrangement joins TRBV30 to TRBJ1-5; D gene uncertain. Germline values: CDR1 GTSNPN, CDR2 SVGIG (reference sequence). The V end was cut by 4 bases, the J end by 3 bases, with 10 bases between. The CDR3 covers 13 residues. CDR3 nucleotide sequence: TGTGCCTGGACTCCGGCTTTCAATCAGCCCCAGCATTTT. Translating it yields CAWTPAFNQPQHF.

The rearrangement joins TRBV10-2 to TRBJ2-3; 7 nucleotides agree with TRBD2. V dropped 2 bases and J dropped 2; count of bases not matched to a gene: 4. The CDR3 runs 15 residues. The germline V gene encodes CDR1 WSHSY and CDR2 SAAADI. CDR3 nucleotide sequence: TGCGCCAGCAGTGAGGGGCTAGCGGACACAGATACGCAGTATTTT. The encoded protein is CASSEGLADTDTQYF.

The chain uses TRBV30 and TRBJ1-1; unclear D gene. The germline CDR1 and CDR2 sequences are GTSNPN and SVGIG (reference sequence). The V end lost 1 base, the J end lost 7 bases, and 16 bases lay between the germline ends. CDR3 length equals 14 residues. CDR3 bases: TGTGCCTGGAGTGGAGGCAGGACCCAGAGTGAAGCTTTCTTT. Encoded protein: CAWSGGRTQSEAFF. Full variable domain (rest looked up from reference TRBV30 and TRBJ1-1): SQTIHQWPATLVQPVGSPLSLECTVEGTSNPNLYWYRQAAGRGLQLLFYSVGIGQISSEVPQNLSASRPQDRQFILSSKKLLLSDSGFYLCAWSGGRTQSEAFFGQGTRLTVV.

This sequence joins TRBV5-4 and TRBJ2-5; 7 bases map to TRBD1. Germline CDR1 SGHNT, CDR2 YYREEE (reference sequence). The CDR3 covers 12 residues. J lost 6 bases, V lost 4 bases, and 3 bases had no gene match. Written as DNA, the CDR3 is TGTGCCAGCAGCGCGGACAGGAAGACCCAGTACTTC. Protein product: CASSADRKTQYF.

The gene calls are TRBV6-1 and TRBJ2-7; D is possibly TRBD2 (5 bases). The length of the CDR3 is 15 residues. CDR1 MNHNS and CDR2 SASEGT come from the germline V gene. The V end lost 3 bases, the J end lost 0 bases, and 12 bases lay between the germline ends. CDR3 in amino acids: CASSEGSAYSYEQYF. CDR3 bases: TGTGCCAGCAGTGAGGGTAGCGCCTACTCCTACGAGCAGTACTTC.

This clone is a singleton in its sample. This chain joins TRBV7-9 and TRBJ2-2; unclear D gene. This CDR3 has 15 amino acids. CDR1 SEHNR and CDR2 FQNEAQ come from the germline V gene (reference sequence). The V gene lost 5 bases and the J gene lost 2 bases, with 12 bases spanning the gap. In DNA, the CDR3 is TGTGCCAGCAGCCCTGGTTGGCTTAACACCGGGGAGCTGTTTTTT. Its translation: CASSPGWLNTGELFF.

The chain uses TRBV27 and TRBJ2-7; 8 bases fit TRBD2. Trimming at V came to 5 bases and at J to 3 bases, leaving 9 bases not matched to a gene. This CDR3 is 15 amino acids long. Per the germline V gene, CDR1 is MNHEY and CDR2 is SMNVEV (reference sequence). The DNA of the CDR3 is TGTGCCAGCAGTGCCCTCGTTCGGGAGGGCTACGAGCAGTACTTC. It translates to CASSALVREGYEQYF.

The genes are TRBV4-3 and TRBJ2-3; TRBD2 matches at 12 bases. Germline trimming cut 0 bases from V and 2 bases from J; bases unmatched to any gene: 9. This CDR3 spans 19 amino acids. Germline V gene sequence: CDR1 LGHNA, CDR2 YSLEER. CDR3 DNA: TGCGCCAGCAGCCAAGACCTAGCGGGGGGGGATTGGAACACAGATACGCAGTATTTT. It codes for CASSQDLAGGDWNTDTQYF.

In its sample, this clone was seen once. The chain couples TRBV6-5 to TRBJ2-7, with TRBD1 identical over 9 bases. CDR1 and CDR2 (germline): MNHEY, SVGAGI. After removal of 2 bases from V and 2 bases from J, the junction contained 1 base not matched to a gene. This CDR3 is built from 14 residues. CDR3 nucleotide sequence: TGTGCCAGCAGTTACGGGACAGGGCCCTACGAGCAGTACTTC. It yields the protein CASSYGTGPYEQYF.